The clone carrying this TCR beta chain turned up a few times. Donor samples were obtained from healthy Caucasian individuals from Russia, aged roughly 6 to 95. The data derive from a study of blood T cells in healthy people across ages. This CDR3 has 19 residues. With V trimmed by 4 bases and J by 5 bases, 13 bases remained unmatched. Per the germline V gene, CDR1 is SEHNR and CDR2 is FQNEAQ (reference sequence). Through a sample-barcoded 5' primer and a J-beta primer mix, a second PCR was run for 7 to 11 cycles. Using its own MiXCR run on the 5' RACE reads, TCRdb lists one record per CDR3 protein. The repertoire holds some 760,000 distinct CDR3 sequences, with more than 20% as singletons. These data were also filed under a second study, of T cells of mothers and their children. That work adds: For cDNA synthesis, the complete extracted RNA was used (1.5 ug per 15 ul). Reads recorded for TCR beta CDR3 numbered over 8.5 million per mother and some 3.3 million per child.

This receptor was identified in a boy aged 5 to 17 in good health. The specimen sequenced was blood. V usage is TRBV7-9 and J usage is TRBJ2-2; 13 nucleotides line up with TRBD2. The CDR3 coding sequence is TGTGCCAGCAGCTCCTCGCTCAGGACTAGCGGGAGAAAAACCGGGGAGCTGTTTTTT. Its protein is CASSSSLRTSGRKTGELFF.